Listed below are T cell receptor beta chains from one sample, sequenced in a study of neoadjuvant anti-PD-1 for oral cavity cancer. Measured with immunoSEQ multiplex PCR; TCRdb has only the in-frame clones, and not every one. Among about 79,000 clones, more than 70% were seen once, and the ten largest hold nearly 3.5%. The sample consisted of PBMCs, taken before nivolumab (anti-PD-1) treatment. The receptor source for this set is a person between 40 and 80 years old with oral cavity squamous cell carcinoma. Both conserved end residues are part of each CDR3. Each record gives: clone size, J gene, D gene, V gene, CDR3 protein, CDR3 DNA. D genes are given only for firm matches. Clone size is given for some rows only: seen once, a few or many times, or a class if the clone is expanded.

abundance: .
j_gene: TRBJ2-7
d_gene: .
v_gene: TRBV7-6
CDR3aa: CASSLGRGWEQYF
CDR3nt: TGTGCCAGCAGCTTAGGCCGGGGGTGGGAGCAGTACTTC

abundance: .
j_gene: TRBJ1-5
d_gene: .
v_gene: TRBV7-2
CDR3aa: CASSLQVASNQPQHF
CDR3nt: TGTGCCAGCAGCCTACAAGTTGCCAGCAATCAGCCCCAGCATTTT

abundance: .
j_gene: TRBJ1-5
d_gene: .
v_gene: TRBV27
CDR3aa: CASSAQGPNQPQHF
CDR3nt: TGTGCCAGCAGCGCTCAGGGACCCAATCAGCCCCAGCATTTT

abundance: many
j_gene: TRBJ2-7
d_gene: .
v_gene: TRBV2
CDR3aa: CASTAADSYEQYF
CDR3nt: TGTGCCAGCACCGCGGCCGACTCCTACGAGCAGTACTTC

abundance: .
j_gene: TRBJ2-3
d_gene: .
v_gene: TRBV19
CDR3aa: CASRQGLGQGPSTDTQYF
CDR3nt: TGTGCCAGTAGACAAGGGTTGGGCCAGGGCCCTAGCACAGATACGCAGTATTTT

abundance: .
j_gene: TRBJ1-4
d_gene: .
v_gene: TRBV28
CDR3aa: CASREGGSNEKLFF
CDR3nt: TGTGCCAGCAGAGAGGGGGGGTCTAATGAAAAACTGTTTTTT

abundance: .
j_gene: TRBJ1-2
d_gene: .
v_gene: TRBV5-1
CDR3aa: CASSSDRSRGYTF
CDR3nt: TGCGCCAGCAGCTCCGACAGGTCCAGGGGCTACACCTTC

abundance: .
j_gene: TRBJ1-2
d_gene: .
v_gene: TRBV29-1
CDR3aa: CSVEGSSAGFRGYTF
CDR3nt: TGCAGCGTTGAAGGGAGCTCGGCAGGGTTTCGTGGCTACACCTTC

abundance: .
j_gene: TRBJ2-1
d_gene: .
v_gene: TRBV30
CDR3aa: CAWSGVGGVEQFF
CDR3nt: TGTGCCTGGAGTGGGGTGGGCGGGGTCGAGCAGTTCTTC

abundance: .
j_gene: TRBJ1-5
d_gene: TRBD1
v_gene: TRBV9
CDR3aa: CASSRTGSPNQPQHF
CDR3nt: TGTGCCAGCAGCCGGACAGGGTCCCCCAATCAGCCCCAGCATTTT

abundance: .
j_gene: TRBJ2-1
d_gene: .
v_gene: TRBV5-6
CDR3aa: CASSSRLPNEQFF
CDR3nt: TGTGCCAGCAGCTCGCGACTCCCAAATGAGCAGTTCTTC

abundance: .
j_gene: TRBJ1-5
d_gene: TRBD1
v_gene: TRBV18
CDR3aa: CASSPGTGNQPQHF
CDR3nt: TGTGCCAGCTCACCAGGGACAGGGAATCAGCCCCAGCATTTT

abundance: few
j_gene: TRBJ1-1
d_gene: .
v_gene: TRBV19
CDR3aa: CASSIGGQNTEAFF
CDR3nt: TGTGCCAGTAGTATAGGCGGACAGAACACTGAAGCTTTCTTT

abundance: .
j_gene: TRBJ2-7
d_gene: TRBD2
v_gene: TRBV4-1
CDR3aa: CASSQGTSGYSYEQYF
CDR3nt: TGCGCCAGCAGCCAAGGGACTAGCGGTTACTCCTACGAGCAGTACTTC

abundance: .
j_gene: TRBJ1-3
d_gene: TRBD1
v_gene: TRBV4-2
CDR3aa: CASSHDRGPGNTIYF
CDR3nt: TGTGCCAGCAGTCACGACAGGGGGCCAGGAAACACCATATATTTT

abundance: .
j_gene: TRBJ2-6
d_gene: .
v_gene: TRBV30
CDR3aa: CAWSVMRVHGANVLTF
CDR3nt: TGTGCCTGGAGTGTAATGAGGGTGCATGGGGCCAACGTCCTGACTTTC